This TCR beta chain was captured in a study of T cell responses to AZD1222 COVID-19 vaccine. Turning to the study itself: Second doses that came at about 4 or about 12 weeks were put together.

A remark on this clone: What it recognizes is unknown.

General study findings and limits: Donors were chiefly white British, with a greater number of females, and clonal diversity was perhaps underestimated.

Some clones are missing from TCRdb's copy, which holds only in-frame ones; the method was immunoSEQ multiplex PCR. The data contain some 130,000 clones, 80% to 90% of them singletons. This specimen was peripheral blood, taken on day 0 of AZD1222 vaccination. The TCR originated in an adult in good health.

This CDR3 is CASSPALNPSYEQYF. The CDR3 DNA sequence: TGTGCCAGCAGCCCCGCTCTGAATCCCTCCTACGAGCAGTACTTC. This sequence joins TRBV3-1 (or the pseudogene TRBV3-2) and TRBJ2-7; D not resolved. Per the germline V gene, CDR1 is LGHDT and CDR2 is YNNKEL (reference sequence). The ends were cut back, 4 bases at V and 0 bases at J, with 13 bases in the middle. This CDR3 region has 15 residues.